The 12 T cell receptor beta chains reported below all come from one sample, sequenced in a study of human T cells and chemical hapten exposure. TCRdb processed the RACE reads anew with MiXCR; each CDR3 protein has one entry. The sample lists 65,000 to 80,000 distinct CDR3 sequences; 9% to 12% were seen once. The sample's time point: patch test 1, 2 weeks after DPC sensitization. Treatment described: therapeutic diphenylcyclopropenone sensitization with weekly scalp DPC. This specimen consisted of whole blood, obtained in connection with sensitization to the hapten diphenylcyclopropenone (DPC). The receptors shown here come from a woman in her 50s with alopecia areata. Some clones in this sample may be carry-over from other donors' samples.

The rearrangement joins TRBV12-3 or TRBV12-4 to TRBJ1-5; TRBD1 matches 10 bases. Losses at the gene ends were 5 bases for V and 2 bases for J; bases not matched to a gene: 6. The CDR3 is made up of 16 amino acids. CDR3 DNA: TGTGCCAGCAGTCCTAGACAGGGGGCTGGCAATCAGCCCCAGCATTTT. Protein sequence: CASSPRQGAGNQPQHF.

This clonotype was seen at least ten times. The chain recombines TRBV10-1 with TRBJ2-7; D is perhaps TRBD2 (5 bases). The CDR3 loop spans 13 amino acids. Germline V CDR1 and CDR2: WNHNN, SYGVQD (reference sequence). Trimming pared 4 bases from V and 0 bases from J, leaving 7 bases between. The CDR3: CASSGGFSYEQYF. CDR3 sequence (DNA): TGCGCCAGCAGTGGCGGGTTCTCCTACGAGCAGTACTTC.

The table lists this clonotype with many counts. The V and J genes are TRBV10-3 and TRBJ2-3; 8 bases line up with TRBD2. Unmatched junction bases numbered 7, after V lost 10 bases and J lost 1 base. The CDR3 spans 14 residues. Germline CDR1 and CDR2: ENHRY and SYGVKD. The CDR3 sequence: CATTSGLGTDTQYF. In DNA form, the CDR3 reads TGTGCCACCACTAGCGGTCTGGGCACAGATACGCAGTATTTT.

This clonotype was observed many times. This chain joins TRBV4-3 and TRBJ1-3; no clear D gene. The V end was cut by 0 bases, the J end by 6 bases, with 9 bases between. The CDR3 is made up of 14 amino acids. From germline, CDR1 is LGHNA and CDR2 YSLEER. CDR3 residues: CASSQDVTENTIYF. The CDR3 bases are TGCGCCAGCAGCCAAGATGTCACCGAAAACACCATATATTTT.

The rearrangement joins TRBV20-1 to TRBJ2-3; no firm D call. This CDR3 is built from 15 residues. V was pared by 0 bases and J by 2 bases, with 12 bases between. Germline loops: CDR1 DFQATT, CDR2 SNEGSKA (reference sequence). Here the CDR3 reads CSARDQTHDTDTQYF. In DNA, the CDR3 is TGCAGTGCTAGAGATCAGACCCATGACACAGATACGCAGTATTTT.

The chain uses TRBV12-3 or TRBV12-4 and TRBJ1-2, with D perhaps matching TRBD1 (5 bases). V shed 5 bases and J shed 2 bases, with 9 bases lying between them. The CDR3 loop spans 13 amino acids. The CDR3 DNA is TGTGCCAGCAGTCCCCGGGACAACTATGGCTACACCTTC. Protein sequence: CASSPRDNYGYTF.

This clonotype was seen a few times. This chain links TRBV18 with TRBJ2-1; D is unresolved. V was shortened by 0 bases and J by 2 bases, with 5 bases between the two germline ends. Germline V gene sequence: CDR1 KGHSH, CDR2 LQKENI. This CDR3 is built from 14 residues. As DNA, the CDR3 is TGTGCCAGCTCACCACCCGGGCCCTACAATGAGCAGTTCTTC. Translation gives CASSPPGPYNEQFF.

The table lists this clonotype with a few counts. The gene calls are TRBV6-1 and TRBJ2-7; D possibly corresponds to TRBD2 (5 bases). This CDR3 is built from 15 residues. CDR1 and CDR2 from the germline V gene are MNHNS and SASEGT. V shed 6 bases and J shed 4 bases, with 19 bases lying between them. CDR3 nucleotide sequence: TGTGCCAGCAGAACCGCCGGGCTGACTAAATACGAGCAGTACTTC. Amino acid sequence: CASRTAGLTKYEQYF.

This clonotype was seen ten or more times. The gene calls are TRBV9 and TRBJ2-7, with 10 bases fitting TRBD2. V shed 4 bases, J shed 2 bases, and the junction held 6 bases outside the gene matches. Germline-derived CDR1 and CDR2 are SGDLS and YYNGEE. The CDR3 has 15 amino acids. This CDR3 reads CASSLGLAGAYEQYF. The CDR3, as DNA: TGTGCCAGCAGCTTAGGGCTAGCGGGAGCCTACGAGCAGTACTTC.

This chain uses TRBV4-2 with TRBJ2-7, with D possibly being TRBD2 (6 bases). This CDR3 is built from 13 residues. Germline CDR1 and CDR2: LGHNA and YNFKEQ. V gave up 4 bases and J gave up 7 bases, with 14 bases separating them. The CDR3 region is CASSLGTAREQYF. CDR3 bases: TGTGCCAGCAGCCTCGGGACTGCTCGGGAGCAGTACTTC.

The rearrangement uses TRBV18 and TRBJ1-5; TRBD1 agrees at 8 bases. The germline gives CDR1 KGHSH, CDR2 LQKENI. This CDR3 comprises 14 residues. The junction had 11 bases not matched to a gene; V was cut back by 5 bases and J by 11 bases. In nucleotides, the CDR3 is TGTGCCAGCTCAAACGAACAGGGGGGCATGGCCCAGCATTTT. It specifies CASSNEQGGMAQHF.

The J gene is TRBJ1-5, the V gene TRBV18; D gene ambiguous. Germline loops: CDR1 KGHSH, CDR2 LQKENI. Trimming left V 2 bases short and J 4 bases short, with 6 bases between. The CDR3 has 13 amino acids. CDR3 bases: TGTGCCAGCTCACCAGGAGTGAATCAGCCCCAGCATTTT. It yields the protein CASSPGVNQPQHF.